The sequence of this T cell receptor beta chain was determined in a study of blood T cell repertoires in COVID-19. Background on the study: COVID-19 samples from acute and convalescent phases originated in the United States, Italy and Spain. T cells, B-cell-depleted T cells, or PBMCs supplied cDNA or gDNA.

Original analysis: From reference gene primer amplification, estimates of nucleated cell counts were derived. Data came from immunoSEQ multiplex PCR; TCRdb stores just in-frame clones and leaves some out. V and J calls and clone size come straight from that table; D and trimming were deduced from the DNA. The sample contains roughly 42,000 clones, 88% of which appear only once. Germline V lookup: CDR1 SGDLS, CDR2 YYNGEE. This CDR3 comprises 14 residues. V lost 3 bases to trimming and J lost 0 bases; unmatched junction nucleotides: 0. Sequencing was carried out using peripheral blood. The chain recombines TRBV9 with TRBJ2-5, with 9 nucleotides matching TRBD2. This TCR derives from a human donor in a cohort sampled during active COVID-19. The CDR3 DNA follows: TGTGCCAGCAGCGCTAGCGGGGACCAAGAGACCCAGTACTTC. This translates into CASSASGDQETQYF. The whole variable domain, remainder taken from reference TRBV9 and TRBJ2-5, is DSGVTQTPKHLITATGQRVTLRCSPRSGDLSVYWYQQSLDQGLQFLIQYYNGEERAKGNILERFSAQQFPDLHSELNLSSLELGDSALYFCASSASGDQETQYFGPGTRLLVL.